This T cell receptor (beta chain) was observed in a study of sequential checkpoint blockade in melanoma. V was shortened by 4 bases and J by 6 bases, with 12 bases between the two germline ends. CDR3 length: 14 amino acids. Germline V gene lookup returns CDR1 MGHRA and CDR2 YSYEKL. Data came from immunoSEQ multiplex PCR; TCRdb stores just in-frame clones and leaves some out. The sample has fewer than 35,000 clones, about three quarters seen once. Treatment here: randomized to nivolumab then ipilimumab (arm A) or the reverse (arm B). None of the patients previously received DNA-damaging chemotherapy. The source of this sequence is a human donor with melanoma. This specimen consisted of CD8+ T cells sorted from blood (inferred from file names), obtained from a patient given nivolumab and ipilimumab in sequence. The chain employs TRBV4-1 and TRBJ2-2, with D possibly matching TRBD2 (6 bases). CDR3 bases: TGCGCCAGCAGCCCAGGAGGGGTCCCCGGGGAGCTGTTTTTT. This encodes CASSPGGVPGELFF.